What follows are 28 T cell receptor beta chains derived from one specimen sequenced in a study of metastatic and nonmetastatic thyroid tumors. TCRdb reanalyzed the PCR reads via MiXCR. The repertoire has fewer than 20,000 clones, under 30% of them found once; the top ten carry roughly a quarter. Each patient went into thyroid surgery without having received any treatment. Sequencing used tumor tissue. The origin of the receptors is a male donor with papillary thyroid cancer or a benign thyroid nodule (not recorded which). Some clones in this sample may be carry-over from other donors' samples.

The table lists this clone with many counts. The chain joins TRBV27 to TRBJ2-5; 9 positions agree with TRBD1. V dropped 5 bases and J dropped 4; count of bases not matched to a gene: 5. The CDR3 sequence is 14 residues long. Per germline, CDR1 MNHEY and CDR2 SMNVEV (reference sequence). The CDR3 DNA reads TGTGCCAGCAGTCACAGGGGGCGGTTAGAGACCCAGTACTTC. Its translation: CASSHRGRLETQYF.

On this clone: An end of the junction does not agree with germline; a read error may underlie this. The chain has TRBV6-4 and TRBJ2-2; D is perhaps TRBD2 (5 bases). Germline-derived CDR1 and CDR2 are MRHNA and SNTAGT. CDR3 size: 15 residues. Here the CDR3 DNA reads TGTGCCAGCAGTGACGGCCAGCCGTGTACCGGGGATCTGTTTTTT. It specifies CASSDGQPCTGDLFF.

This clone showed up just a few times. The chain carries TRBV7-3 and TRBJ2-1; D might be TRBD2 (5 bases). Germline values: CDR1 SGHTA, CDR2 FQGTGA. The V and J ends lost 5 bases and 10 bases respectively, with 18 bases between them. This CDR3 spans 14 amino acids. The CDR3 sequence is CASSPNTAGREQFF. Written as DNA, the CDR3 is TGTGCCAGCAGCCCAAATACCGCGGGCAGGGAGCAGTTCTTC.

This clone appeared a single time. The J gene is TRBJ1-5, the V gene TRBV3-1; 8 bases fit TRBD1. J gave up 2 bases and V 4 bases, and 7 bases lay outside the gene matches. The germline CDR1 and CDR2 sequences are LGHDT and YNNKEL (reference sequence). This CDR3 is built from 16 residues. The CDR3 DNA follows: TGTGCCAGCAGCCTATTCAGGGGGCTTGGCAATCAGCCCCAGCATTTT. Amino acid sequence: CASSLFRGLGNQPQHF.

Only a few counts were recorded for this clone. This chain joins TRBV28 and TRBJ2-2; 8 nucleotides match TRBD1. V shed 6 bases, J shed 5 bases, and the junction held 11 bases outside the gene matches. The germline V gene has CDR1 MDHEN and CDR2 SYDVKM. The CDR3 extends over 16 amino acids. This chain's CDR3 is CASRGSGGAGTGELFF. CDR3 nucleotides: TGTGCCAGCAGGGGTTCAGGGGGCGCGGGTACCGGGGAGCTGTTTTTT.

There are many counts of this clone. This chain uses TRBV4-2 with TRBJ2-7; no clear D gene. This CDR3 has 12 residues. The germline gives CDR1 LGHNA, CDR2 YNFKEQ. The V end lost 0 bases, the J end lost 9 bases, and 9 bases lay between the germline ends. In nucleotides, the CDR3 is TGTGCCAGCAGCCAAGACATATCGGTGCAGTACTTC. The encoded protein is CASSQDISVQYF.

This clone occurred many times. The DNA of the CDR3 is TGTGCCAGCAGCGTAGCCCCGGGACAGTCCTACAATGAGCAGTTCTTC. Its translation is CASSVAPGQSYNEQFF. This chain joins TRBV9 and TRBJ2-1, with TRBD1 matching over 7 bases. J was trimmed by 1 base and V by 0 bases; bases with no gene match: 4. Germline V lookup: CDR1 SGDLS, CDR2 YYNGEE. This CDR3 has 16 residues.

The chain employs TRBV3-1 and TRBJ2-7, with 13 bases aligning to TRBD2. V gave up 5 bases and J gave up 6 bases; unmatched junction bases: 7. Germline CDR1 is LGHDT and CDR2 is YNNKEL (reference sequence). This CDR3 comprises 15 residues. CDR3 nucleotides: TGTGCCAGCAGCGCGAGACTAGCGGGAGGTTCCGAGCAGTACTTC. The encoded protein is CASSARLAGGSEQYF.

With regard to this clone: One end of the junction varies from germline; a read error may be responsible. The rearrangement links TRBV3-1 to TRBJ2-3, with TRBD1 matching 10 bases. The length of the CDR3 is 15 residues. Germline CDR1 reads LGHDT; CDR2 reads YNNKEL (reference sequence). The CDR3: CASSRKTGGADRQYF. The CDR3 DNA reads TGTGCGAGCAGCCGCAAGACAGGGGGCGCAGATAGGCAGTATTTT.

This sequence joins TRBV5-4 and TRBJ2-3; the match to TRBD2 covers 8 bases. V trimming: 1 base; J trimming: 4 bases; junction bases outside the gene matches: 2. The CDR3 length is 14 residues. Germline loops: CDR1 SGHNT, CDR2 YYREEE (reference sequence). The CDR3 protein is CASSLRRGADTQYF. In DNA, the CDR3 is TGTGCCAGCAGCTTGCGGCGGGGGGCAGATACGCAGTATTTT.

The genes are TRBV11-2 and TRBJ2-7; 7 nucleotides match TRBD1. The germline V gene encodes CDR1 SGHAT and CDR2 FQNNGV. This CDR3 is built from 14 residues. With 5 bases clipped from V and 1 base from J, the junction kept 5 bases outside the gene matches. In nucleotides, the CDR3 is TGTGCCAGCAGCGCGACAGGGAATTCCTACGAGCAGTACTTC. Protein: CASSATGNSYEQYF. The full variable domain, rest sourced from reference TRBV11-2 and TRBJ2-7, is EAGVAQSPRYKIIEKRQSVAFWCNPISGHATLYWYQQILGQGPKLLIQFQNNGVVDDSQLPKDRFSAERLKGVDSTLKIQPAKLEDSAVYLCASSATGNSYEQYFGPGTRLTVT.

Only a few counts were recorded for this clone. V and J are TRBV6-1 and TRBJ1-3, with D hard to call. Germline assignment: CDR1 MNHNS and CDR2 SASEGT. The V gene lost 3 bases and the J gene lost 1 base, with 7 bases spanning the gap. This CDR3 spans 14 amino acids. This chain's CDR3 is CASSERGSGNTIYF. In DNA form, the CDR3 reads TGTGCCAGCAGTGAGAGAGGGTCTGGAAACACCATATATTTT.

This clone was picked up many times. The CDR3 region is CASSDGSSYNSPLHF. The DNA of the CDR3 is TGCGCCAGCAGTGATGGGAGCTCCTATAATTCACCCCTCCACTTT. The chain carries TRBV10-1 and TRBJ1-6; D is unresolved. CDR3 size: 15 residues. Germline V gives CDR1 WNHNN, CDR2 SYGVQD (reference sequence). Deletions cut 3 bases from V and 0 bases from J, with 6 bases between.

In its sample, this clone was seen once. The rearrangement links TRBV5-8 to TRBJ2-2; D remains unclear. CDR1 SGHTS and CDR2 YDEGEE come from the germline V gene. The CDR3 has 12 residues. V shed 5 bases and J shed 3 bases, with 5 bases lying between them. The CDR3 coding sequence is TGTGCCAGCAGTCGGGACACCGGGGAGCTGTTTTTT. This translates into CASSRDTGELFF.

The rearrangement joins TRBV11-1 to TRBJ2-7; D remains ambiguous. V was pared by 1 base and J by 3 bases, with 7 bases between. From germline, CDR1 is SGHAT and CDR2 FQDESV (reference sequence). The CDR3 covers 13 residues. The chain's CDR3 is CASSLGQVYEQYF. The CDR3 nucleotides read TGTGCCAGCAGCTTAGGGCAGGTCTACGAGCAGTACTTC.

This chain links TRBV10-3 with TRBJ2-7; D is uncertain. Germline V gene data show CDR1 as ENHRY and CDR2 as SYGVKD. V was clipped by 9 bases and J by 4 bases, with 16 bases between them. The CDR3 spans 13 residues. CDR3 bases: TGTGCCATTACCCCTGGACCTATTTACGAGCAGTACTTC. Its protein is CAITPGPIYEQYF.

This clone is medium-sized by share. The chain recombines TRBV6-1 with TRBJ1-2, with 11 bases lining up with TRBD1. The CDR3 is made up of 15 amino acids. Germline V gene data show CDR1 as MNHNS and CDR2 as SASEGT. The junction had 5 bases not matched to a gene; V was cut back by 5 bases and J by 3 bases. CDR3: CASSPWTGGYYGYTF. The CDR3 DNA is TGTGCCAGCAGTCCCTGGACAGGGGGCTACTATGGCTACACCTTC.

This clone was detected only a few times. The chain couples TRBV3-1 to TRBJ1-4, with D possibly matching TRBD1 (5 bases). CDR3 length: 15 amino acids. Deletions cut 3 bases from V and 5 bases from J, with 13 bases between. Germline V lookup: CDR1 LGHDT, CDR2 YNNKEL (reference sequence). CDR3 coding DNA: TGTGCCAGCAGCCAGCACCGACAGCTGAATGAAAAACTGTTTTTT. Translated: CASSQHRQLNEKLFF. Filled out from reference TRBV3-1 and TRBJ1-4, the complete variable domain reads DTAVSQTPKYLVTQMGNDKSIKCEQNLGHDTMYWYKQDSKKFLKIMFSYNNKELIINETVPNRFSPKSPDKAHLNLHINSLELGDSAVYFCASSQHRQLNEKLFFGSGTQLSVL.

The genes are TRBV6-4 and TRBJ2-1; 12 bases fit TRBD2. Germline CDR1 reads MRHNA; CDR2 reads SNTAGT. The CDR3 has 15 amino acids. The ends lost 0 bases at V and 6 bases at J; junction bases unmatched: 0. In DNA, the CDR3 is TGTGCCAGCAGTGACTCGACTAGCGGGAGCAATGAGCAGTTCTTC. Translation gives CASSDSTSGSNEQFF.

This clone was seen ten or more times. The genes are TRBV4-1 and TRBJ2-1; the D is unclear. CDR3 size: 16 residues. The ends were cut back, 0 bases at V and 13 bases at J, with 22 bases in the middle. Germline loops: CDR1 MGHRA, CDR2 YSYEKL. CDR3 region: CASSQDWTPGETNQFF. In DNA, the CDR3 is TGCGCCAGCAGCCAAGATTGGACCCCAGGAGAGACGAACCAGTTCTTC.

The rearrangement links TRBV5-1 to TRBJ2-7, with TRBD2 matching 10 bases. This CDR3 spans 17 amino acids. The germline CDR1 and CDR2 sequences are SGHRS and YFSETQ. The V gene end was trimmed by 1 base and the J gene end by 2 bases; junction bases not matched to a gene: 9. CDR3 DNA: TGCGCCAGCAGCTTGAAACTAGCGGGATCGTCCGCCTACGAGCAGTACTTC. It encodes CASSLKLAGSSAYEQYF.

Details on this clone: This same CDR3 is encoded by further DNA sequences in the sample. The chain couples TRBV7-3 to TRBJ2-5, with D maybe TRBD2 (6 bases). This CDR3 comprises 15 residues. From germline, CDR1 is SGHTA and CDR2 FQGTGA. V lost 2 bases and J lost 5, with 15 bases in between. The CDR3 is CASSLGRGGLETQYF. CDR3 in DNA: TGTGCCAGCAGCTTAGGGCGGGGTGGGCTCGAGACCCAGTACTTC.

This clone appeared many times. The J gene is TRBJ2-1, the V gene TRBV20-1, with 8 bases aligning to TRBD2. Germline CDR1 DFQATT, CDR2 SNEGSKA (reference sequence). With V trimmed by 5 bases and J by 4 bases, 13 bases remained unmatched. This CDR3 is 16 amino acids long. The CDR3 bases are TGCAGTGCTGAAGAGGCGGGAGGACCCCCTTACAATGAGCAGTTCTTC. As protein: CSAEEAGGPPYNEQFF.

The CDR3 region is CASSLETGTSFQFF. The CDR3 region has the DNA TGTGCCAGCAGCTTAGAAACCGGGACTAGTTTCCAGTTCTTC. V gene TRBV11-2 combines with J gene TRBJ2-1; TRBD2 agrees at 8 bases. V trimming: 0 bases; J trimming: 13 bases; junction bases outside the gene matches: 8. The germline gives CDR1 SGHAT, CDR2 FQNNGV. CDR3 size: 14 residues.

Sample share makes this clone medium-sized (0.01 to 0.1%). Additional DNA sequences in this sample encode the identical CDR3. The chain uses TRBV5-1 and TRBJ1-1, with D perhaps TRBD1 (6 bases). Germline V gene data show CDR1 as SGHRS and CDR2 as YFSETQ. The CDR3 contains 13 residues. Trimming pared 2 bases from V and 1 base from J, leaving 6 bases between. The CDR3 reads CASSLGGNTEAFF. The CDR3 region has the DNA TGCGCCAGCAGCTTAGGGGGGAACACTGAAGCTTTCTTT.

Of note for this clone: The conserved phenylalanine or tryptophan is not found at the CDR3 terminus, so this likely reflects a read error. This chain joins TRBV6-1 and TRBJ2-1; 7 bases are a match to TRBD2. Trimming cost V 2 bases and J 12 bases; bases outside gene matches: 13. CDR1 is MNHNS, CDR2 SASEGT, per germline. This CDR3 has 15 residues. DNA for the CDR3: TGTGCCAGCAGTGAATGGGCTAGCGGACACCATGTGCAGTTCGTC. This encodes CASSEWASGHHVQFV.

There are many counts of this clone. One end of the junction does not line up with germline, which may come from a read error. This CDR3 is CASGQKTGPMHF. CDR3 sequence (DNA): TGTGCCAGCGGCCAAAAGACAGGGCCTATGCATTTT. The chain has TRBV3-1 and TRBJ1-5; 7 bases are a match to TRBD1. Germline V lookup: CDR1 LGHDT, CDR2 YNNKEL (reference sequence). The CDR3 is made up of 12 amino acids. The entire variable domain, with the rest obtained from reference TRBV3-1 and TRBJ1-5, is as follows: DTAVSQTPKYLVTQMGNDKSIKCEQNLGHDTMYWYKQDSKKFLKIMFSYNNKELIINETVPNRFSPKSPDKAHLNLHINSLELGDSAVYFCASGQKTGPMHFGDGTRLSIL.

V usage is TRBV12-3 or TRBV12-4 and J usage is TRBJ2-1; D gene unclear. This CDR3 is 11 amino acids long. Trimming took 6 bases from V and 4 from J, leaving 4 bases between them. CDR3 in amino acids: CASRLYNEQFF. In DNA, the CDR3 is TGTGCCAGCAGGTTGTACAATGAGCAGTTCTTC.